This is a list of T cell receptor beta chains from one sample in a study of cytomegalovirus exposure and HLA in healthy donors. Here immunoSEQ multiplex PCR was the method, and the copy in TCRdb shows in-frame clones only, minus some. The repertoire includes some 110,000 clones, about 80% of them detected once, and less than 4.5% sits in the top ten. Sequenced sample: PBMCs. The receptors shown here come from a middle-aged man in good health and CMV-seronegative. CDR3s include the opening cysteine and the closing phenylalanine or tryptophan. The D gene is left open where the match is weak. Part of the rows lack a size; the others show once, few, many or a class for expanded clones.

V gene	D gene	clone size	J gene	CDR3 protein	CDR3 DNA
TRBV4-3	TRBD1	NA	TRBJ1-2	CASSQEHLRRGLGYGYTF	TGCGCCAGCAGCCAAGAACACCTTCGAAGGGGGCTTGGCTATGGCTACACCTTC
TRBV9	TRBD2	NA	TRBJ2-6	CASTRGGAGANVLTF	TGTGCCAGCACCCGTGGGGGGGCTGGGGCCAACGTCCTGACTTTC
TRBV4-1	TRBD1	few	TRBJ2-7	CASSQLDRDEQYF	TGCGCCAGCAGCCAATTGGACAGGGACGAGCAGTACTTC
TRBV7-7	TRBD2	NA	TRBJ2-3	CASSQTSGTDTQYF	TGTGCTAGCAGCCAGACTAGCGGCACAGATACGCAGTATTTT
TRBV13	TRBD1	NA	TRBJ2-5	CASSRTGGRETQYF	TGTGCCAGCAGCCGCACAGGGGGCAGAGAGACCCAGTACTTC
TRBV9	TRBD2	once	TRBJ2-3	CASSNNPGGSDTQYF	TGTGCCAGCAGCAACAACCCGGGGGGTTCGGATACGCAGTATTTT
TRBV11-1	NA	once	TRBJ2-1	CASSRGSNNEQFF	TGTGCCAGCAGCAGGGGGTCCAACAATGAGCAGTTCTTC
TRBV2	TRBD2	NA	TRBJ2-1	CASSKKTSGDNEQFF	TGTGCCAGCAGTAAGAAGACTAGCGGGGACAATGAGCAGTTCTTC
TRBV13	NA	NA	TRBJ1-2	CASSLEMDSTNYGYTF	TGTGCCAGCAGCTTAGAAATGGACAGTACTAACTATGGCTACACCTTC
TRBV2	NA	NA	TRBJ2-5	CASTTQRQAQETQYF	TGTGCCAGCACCACCCAAAGACAGGCCCAAGAGACCCAGTACTTC
TRBV5-1	NA	NA	TRBJ2-1	CASSQGTGYNEQFF	TGCGCCAGCAGCCAAGGCACAGGTTACAATGAGCAGTTCTTC
TRBV4-3	NA	few	TRBJ1-6	CASSQDIGRDNSPLHF	TGCGCCAGCAGCCAAGATATCGGCAGGGATAATTCACCCCTCCACTTT
TRBV11-2	NA	NA	TRBJ2-1	CASSSSVMSSYNEQFF	TGTGCCAGCAGTTCCTCCGTTATGAGCTCCTACAATGAGCAGTTCTTC
TRBV9	TRBD1	few	TRBJ1-5	CASSVGTGGVQPQHF	TGTGCCAGCAGCGTAGGGACAGGGGGCGTTCAGCCCCAGCATTTT
TRBV6-5	NA	few	TRBJ1-4	CASRRSLRREKLFF	TGTGCCAGCAGACGGTCCCTCCGAAGAGAAAAACTGTTTTTT
TRBV10-3	TRBD1	NA	TRBJ2-5	CAIRDGQVGETQYF	TGTGCCATCAGAGATGGACAGGTAGGAGAGACCCAGTACTTC
TRBV30	NA	NA	TRBJ1-6	CAWSIGSYNSPLHF	TGTGCCTGGAGTATAGGGAGCTATAATTCACCCCTCCACTTT
TRBV10-3	NA	once	TRBJ2-5	CAISERGLGRETQYF	TGTGCCATCAGTGAGAGAGGGTTGGGTCGGGAGACCCAGTACTTC
TRBV27	NA	NA	TRBJ2-7	CASSSNGFTRGEQYF	TGTGCCAGCAGTTCGAATGGGTTCACCAGGGGCGAGCAGTACTTC
TRBV6-5	TRBD1	NA	TRBJ1-6	CASSFQPGQGSSPLHF	TGTGCCAGCAGTTTTCAACCGGGACAGGGATCGTCACCCCTCCACTTT
TRBV19	TRBD1	NA	TRBJ1-2	CASSPAGTEKYDYTF	TGTGCCAGTAGCCCTGCCGGGACAGAGAAATATGACTACACCTTC
TRBV5-4	NA	NA	TRBJ2-5	CASSLGQGRSLGTQYF	TGTGCCAGCAGCTTGGGCCAGGGGCGCAGTTTAGGGACCCAGTACTTC
TRBV7-8	TRBD1	once	TRBJ2-1	CASGRDRVGNEQFF	TGTGCCAGCGGGCGGGACAGGGTTGGCAATGAGCAGTTCTTC
TRBV5-1	NA	NA	TRBJ2-2	CASSNEGRSAGELFF	TGCGCCAGCAGCAACGAGGGCAGGTCGGCCGGGGAGCTGTTTTTT
TRBV27	NA	NA	TRBJ1-5	CASRLGANSNQPQHF	TGTGCCAGCAGGCTAGGGGCGAACAGCAATCAGCCCCAGCATTTT
TRBV19	NA	NA	TRBJ1-2	CASLSGPEGGGYTF	TGTGCCAGCCTATCCGGCCCGGAGGGTGGAGGCTACACCTTC
TRBV9	NA	NA	TRBJ1-1	CASSVGQVNTEAFF	TGTGCCAGCAGCGTAGGGCAGGTGAACACTGAAGCTTTCTTT
TRBV7-2	NA	NA	TRBJ2-1	CASSSQRYNEQFF	TGTGCCAGCAGCTCCCAGAGGTACAATGAGCAGTTCTTC
TRBV6-1	NA	NA	TRBJ1-1	CASSRDFGNTEAFF	TGTGCCAGCAGCAGGGACTTTGGGAACACTGAAGCTTTCTTT
TRBV4-1	TRBD1	NA	TRBJ2-1	CASSQETGGGHGEQFF	TGCGCCAGCAGCCAAGAGACAGGGGGCGGCCACGGTGAGCAGTTCTTC
TRBV18	TRBD1	once	TRBJ2-6	CASSPGQGSSGANVLTF	TGTGCCAGCTCACCGGGACAGGGAAGCTCTGGGGCCAACGTCCTGACTTTC
TRBV7-2	TRBD1	NA	TRBJ1-3	CASSFDRGLNTIYF	TGTGCCAGCAGCTTTGACAGGGGATTAAACACCATATATTTT
TRBV5-6	NA	NA	TRBJ2-7	CASSSWPRVNEQYF	TGTGCCAGCAGCTCATGGCCCCGGGTCAACGAGCAGTACTTC
TRBV11-2	NA	NA	TRBJ1-6	CASSPTPGGPDLHF	TGTGCCAGCAGCCCCACCCCGGGGGGCCCTGACCTCCACTTT
TRBV11-1	TRBD1	NA	TRBJ2-1	CASSLGAGGASYNEQFF	TGTGCCAGCAGCTTAGGGGCAGGGGGCGCCTCCTACAATGAGCAGTTCTTC
TRBV6-5	TRBD2	NA	TRBJ2-1	CASSRSGGVSNEQFF	TGTGCCAGCAGTCGGAGCGGGGGGGTTAGCAATGAGCAGTTCTTC
TRBV5-5	TRBD1	once	TRBJ1-4	CASSIRDRGLEKLFF	TGTGCCAGCAGCATCCGGGACAGGGGACTCGAAAAACTGTTTTTT
TRBV7-6	NA	once	TRBJ1-1	CASSQGQNTEAFF	TGTGCCAGCAGCCAGGGACAGAACACTGAAGCTTTCTTT
TRBV6-5	NA	NA	TRBJ1-2	CASRPPGTYGYTF	TGTGCCAGCAGACCTCCGGGTACCTATGGCTACACCTTC
TRBV27	NA	NA	TRBJ1-5	CASSLRRDSNQPQHF	TGTGCCAGCAGTTTACGCCGAGATAGCAATCAGCCCCAGCATTTT
TRBV2	NA	NA	TRBJ2-5	CASIRVFQETQYF	TGTGCCAGCATCAGGGTTTTCCAAGAGACCCAGTACTTC
TRBV5-3	NA	NA	TRBJ2-7	CARSPMVIAVSGQYF	TGTGCCAGAAGCCCGATGGTGATAGCCGTTAGCGGGCAGTACTTC
TRBV2	NA	NA	TRBJ2-5	CASSQGGSLETQYF	TGTGCCAGCAGTCAGGGTGGGTCGTTGGAGACCCAGTACTTC
TRBV11-1	TRBD2	NA	TRBJ2-7	CASSLDPSGYEQYF	TGTGCCAGCAGCTTAGATCCTAGCGGCTACGAGCAGTACTTC
TRBV2	NA	few	TRBJ2-6	CASSGGHLSSGANVLTF	TGTGCCAGCAGTGGGGGACACTTAAGCTCTGGGGCCAACGTCCTGACTTTC
TRBV5-6	NA	NA	TRBJ1-3	CASSPTRGSGNTIYF	TGTGCCAGCAGCCCCACCCGGGGGTCCGGAAACACCATATATTTT
TRBV5-6	TRBD1	NA	TRBJ2-7	CASSPMGQGAGYEQYF	TGTGCCAGCAGTCCGATGGGACAGGGGGCTGGGTACGAGCAGTACTTC
TRBV4-1	TRBD2	NA	TRBJ2-5	CASSPGAGGQETQYF	TGCGCCAGCAGCCCCGGAGCGGGGGGGCAAGAGACCCAGTACTTC
TRBV9	NA	few	TRBJ2-2	CASSVLQGGELFF	TGTGCCAGCAGCGTTTTACAGGGAGGGGAGCTGTTTTTT
TRBV4-2	TRBD2	NA	TRBJ2-2	CASSQQLADTGELFF	TGTGCCAGCAGCCAGCAGCTAGCGGACACCGGGGAGCTGTTTTTT
TRBV2	NA	NA	TRBJ2-2	CASMDKKNTGELFF	TGTGCCAGCATGGACAAAAAAAACACCGGGGAGCTGTTTTTT
TRBV19	NA	NA	TRBJ2-2	CASSRVSGELFF	TGTGCCAGTAGTCGGGTTTCCGGGGAGCTGTTTTTT
TRBV7-2	TRBD1	NA	TRBJ1-2	CASSLTGTGTIYGYTF	TGTGCCAGCAGCTTAACAGGGACAGGGACGATCTATGGCTACACCTTC
TRBV28	NA	NA	TRBJ1-1	CASSTPETGWNTEAFF	TGTGCCAGCAGTACACCCGAGACAGGATGGAACACTGAAGCTTTCTTT
TRBV19	NA	NA	TRBJ2-3	CATDRGDTQYF	TGTGCCACTGACCGGGGAGATACGCAGTATTTT
TRBV5-4	NA	NA	TRBJ1-2	CASRPPGPHGYTF	TGTGCCAGCAGGCCCCCCGGTCCGCATGGCTACACCTTC